Listed below are T cell receptor beta chains from one sample, sequenced in a study of liver allograft versus peripheral blood T cells. TCRdb reprocessed the reads with MiXCR, giving one entry per CDR3 protein. The sample has around 10,000 distinct CDR3 sequences, approximately 20% seen once. The receptors were sampled from a human patient who had a liver transplant. The graft donor may have contributed some T cells. Both conserved end residues are part of each CDR3. D genes are given only for firm matches. A clone size is listed for some rows: how often the clone was seen (once, few, many), or a class if it is expanded.

NA	NA	TRBV29-1	TRBJ1-3	CSVGTGAGNTIYF	TGCAGCGTTGGGACTGGGGCGGGAAACACCATATATTTT
NA	medium-sized	TRBV6-2/TRBV6-3	TRBJ1-5	CASSNPRGTLSNQPQHF	TGTGCCAGCAGTAACCCTCGGGGGACCCTTAGCAATCAGCCCCAGCATTTT
NA	medium-sized	TRBV29-1	TRBJ2-2	CSVGSGERDGELFF	TGCAGCGTTGGGTCGGGGGAGAGAGACGGGGAGCTGTTTTTT
NA	medium-sized	TRBV29-1	TRBJ1-1	CSVGRGEGTEAFF	TGCAGCGTTGGGAGGGGGGAGGGGACTGAAGCTTTCTTT
TRBD1	medium-sized	TRBV28	TRBJ1-4	CASISGTGGAGEKLFF	TGTGCCAGCATCTCCGGGACAGGGGGAGCGGGAGAAAAACTGTTTTTT
TRBD1	few	TRBV20-1	TRBJ2-2	CSALPGTDTGELFF	TGCAGTGCTTTACCAGGGACAGACACCGGGGAGCTGTTTTTT
TRBD1	few	TRBV20-1	TRBJ2-7	CSAREEGTGASYEQYF	TGCAGTGCTAGAGAGGAGGGGACAGGGGCCTCCTACGAGCAGTACTTC
TRBD1	medium-sized	TRBV6-1	TRBJ1-1	CASRIRGQRNTEAFF	TGTGCCAGCAGAATCAGGGGGCAGAGGAACACTGAAGCTTTCTTT
TRBD2	once	TRBV24-1	TRBJ2-7	CATSDRGLAGDEQYF	TGTGCCACCAGTGATCGTGGACTAGCGGGAGACGAGCAGTACTTC
NA	NA	TRBV6-5	TRBJ1-3	CASIQRAGNTIYF	TGTGCCAGCATCCAGAGAGCTGGAAACACCATATATTTT
TRBD2	NA	TRBV20-1	TRBJ2-1	CSLPPGGANNEQFF	TGCAGCCTCCCTCCGGGGGGGGCAAACAATGAGCAGTTCTTC
NA	NA	TRBV20-1	TRBJ2-7	CSAVPEYEQYF	TGCAGTGCCGTCCCGGAGTACGAGCAGTACTTC
TRBD1	medium-sized	TRBV19	TRBJ2-1	CASSYRGPSSSEQFF	TGTGCCAGTAGCTACAGGGGGCCCTCTTCGAGCGAGCAGTTCTTC
TRBD2	NA	TRBV6-1	TRBJ2-7	CASSEDIAGYEQYF	TGTGCCAGCAGTGAAGACATAGCGGGATACGAGCAGTACTTC
TRBD1	NA	TRBV20-1	TRBJ1-5	CSASAYGTGVGNQPQHF	TGCAGTGCTAGTGCCTACGGGACAGGGGTAGGGAATCAGCCCCAGCATTTT
NA	few	TRBV5-6	TRBJ2-7	CASSLYSTYEQYF	TGTGCCAGCAGCTTGTACAGCACCTACGAGCAGTACTTC
NA	medium-sized	TRBV6-6	TRBJ1-3	CASSLKQLSGNTIYF	TGTGCCAGCAGTTTAAAACAACTCTCTGGAAACACCATATATTTT
NA	many	TRBV27	TRBJ1-1	CASSLFRDTEAFF	TGTGCCAGCAGTTTATTTCGGGACACTGAAGCTTTCTTT
TRBD1	medium-sized	TRBV19	TRBJ2-5	CASRTNQGAGETQYF	TGTGCCAGTAGAACAAACCAGGGGGCCGGGGAGACCCAGTACTTC
NA	few	TRBV20-1	TRBJ1-1	CSARKGHLMNTEAFF	TGCAGTGCTAGAAAGGGCCACCTCATGAACACTGAAGCTTTCTTT
TRBD1	medium-sized	TRBV19	TRBJ1-1	CASGRTGDNTEAFF	TGTGCCAGTGGTAGGACAGGAGACAACACTGAAGCTTTCTTT
TRBD1	medium-sized	TRBV27	TRBJ2-3	CASSFTGGTSTDTQYF	TGTGCCAGCAGTTTTACAGGGGGGACGAGCACAGATACGCAGTATTTT
NA	few	TRBV6-5	TRBJ1-6	CASSIGDLDSPLHF	TGTGCCAGCAGCATCGGGGACCTCGATTCACCCCTCCACTTT
TRBD1	medium-sized	TRBV6-6	TRBJ1-5	CASSSAAGQPVTKPQHF	TGTGCCAGCAGTTCGGCGGCGGGACAGCCAGTTACTAAGCCCCAGCATTTT
NA	few	TRBV5-5	TRBJ1-6	CASSRAGLLDSPLHF	TGTGCCAGCAGCCGCGCCGGGTTACTTGATTCACCCCTCCACTTT
TRBD1	medium-sized	TRBV10-3	TRBJ2-7	CAIRVDRTDYEQYF	TGTGCCATCAGGGTGGACAGGACGGACTACGAGCAGTACTTC
NA	few	TRBV6-5	TRBJ2-5	CASSWGEGRETQYF	TGTGCCAGCAGTTGGGGAGAGGGCCGAGAGACCCAGTACTTC
NA	NA	TRBV20-1	TRBJ2-7	CSASPPLDSYEQYF	TGCAGTGCTAGTCCCCCCCTAGACTCCTACGAGCAGTACTTC
NA	many	TRBV28	TRBJ2-3	CASSAGADTQYF	TGTGCCAGCAGCGCAGGGGCAGATACGCAGTATTTT
NA	few	TRBV30	TRBJ2-7	CAWSVPVLGEQYF	TGTGCCTGGAGTGTTCCAGTATTGGGGGAGCAGTACTTC
NA	medium-sized	TRBV10-3	TRBJ1-4	CAISPVRGKYEKLFF	TGTGCCATCAGTCCCGTTAGGGGGAAGTACGAAAAACTGTTTTTT
TRBD1	NA	TRBV28	TRBJ1-1	CASSLSGQGKDTEAFF	TGTGCCAGCAGTTTATCGGGACAGGGGAAGGACACTGAAGCTTTCTTT
NA	few	TRBV6-5	TRBJ1-5	CASRPLRGSSQPQHF	TGTGCCAGCAGACCCTTGAGGGGGTCCAGTCAGCCCCAGCATTTT
TRBD1	few	TRBV6-5	TRBJ1-2	CASSTQGAGYGYTF	TGTGCCAGCAGTACACAGGGGGCTGGCTATGGCTACACCTTC
NA	NA	TRBV20-1	TRBJ2-1	CSASYYERAYNEQFF	TGCAGTGCTAGCTACTACGAGCGGGCCTACAATGAGCAGTTCTTC
TRBD1	medium-sized	TRBV18	TRBJ2-7	CASSPRTGGTYEQYF	TGTGCCAGCTCACCAAGGACAGGGGGAACCTACGAGCAGTACTTC
NA	many	TRBV6-1	TRBJ2-5	CASISRTVQETQYF	TGTGCCAGCATCTCTAGGACAGTACAAGAGACCCAGTACTTC
TRBD1	NA	TRBV18	TRBJ2-7	CASSPAGQGAFYEQYF	TGTGCCAGCTCACCAGCGGGACAGGGTGCCTTCTACGAGCAGTACTTC
NA	few	TRBV9	TRBJ2-5	CASSPPRAGVEETQYF	TGTGCCAGCAGCCCCCCCCGAGCAGGGGTGGAAGAGACCCAGTACTTC